The 12 T cell receptor beta chains in this list originate from one sample, sequenced in a study of T cells in Graves' hyperthyroidism and ophthalmopathy. The source material, RNA transcripts, was used to amplify TCR beta CDR3 regions. TCR CDR3 regions were first amplified by RT-PCR with HTBI primers. TCRdb re-derived calls from the multiplex PCR reads in MiXCR, one entry per CDR3 protein. Of over 650,000 distinct CDR3 sequences in the sample, less than 45% were seen once. Sequenced: peripheral blood or thyroid tissue (not recorded which). These receptors came from an adult man with Graves' disease, either hyperthyroidism or ophthalmopathy (not recorded which).

This clonotype was counted a few times. A much bigger clone sits one base away, suggesting this may be a read error. This chain uses TRBV12-3 or TRBV12-4 with TRBJ1-5; 7 bases are shared with TRBD1. J gave up 3 bases and V 6 bases, and 2 bases lay outside the gene matches. This CDR3 comprises 13 residues. CDR3 nucleotides: TGTGCCAGCAGGGGACAGTACAATCAGCCCCAGCATTTT. This sequence encodes CASRGQYNQPQHF.

This chain connects TRBV10-3 to TRBJ1-1; TRBD1 matches 7 bases. CDR1 is ENHRY, CDR2 SYGVKD, per germline. The CDR3 covers 12 residues. The ends lost 10 bases at V and 4 bases at J; junction bases unmatched: 6. The CDR3 DNA reads TGTGCCAAACGACAGGGATCCACTGAAGCTTTCTTT. Translation gives CAKRQGSTEAFF.

Points on this clonotype: This may be a read error: a much more frequent sequence differs by one nucleotide. J is TRBJ1-2 and V is TRBV15, with a possible D match to TRBD1 (6 bases). The CDR3 runs to 16 residues. Germline loops: CDR1 LNHNV, CDR2 YYDKDF (reference sequence). The CDR3 protein is CATSDPRGQAYYGHTF. The CDR3 DNA reads as TGTGCCACCAGCGATCCCCGGGGGCAGGCCTACTATGGCCACACCTTC.

This clonotype occurred a few times. The chain joins TRBV6-1 to TRBJ1-2, with D perhaps matching TRBD1 (6 bases). The germline V and J ends were trimmed by 7 bases and 2 bases, with 23 bases remaining between them. The CDR3 consists of 17 residues. CDR1 MNHNS and CDR2 SASEGT come from the germline V gene. CDR3 sequence: CASTPREGVGANYGYTF. DNA of the CDR3: TGTGCCAGCACCCCCAGGGAGGGCGTGGGGGCCAACTATGGCTACACCTTC.

V is TRBV11-2 and J is TRBJ1-1; 7 bases line up with TRBD1. The junction had 16 bases not matched to a gene; V was cut back by 5 bases and J by 1 base. The CDR3 length is 18 residues. Germline CDR1 and CDR2: SGHAT and FQNNGV. The CDR3: CASSLQTGTALGNTEAFF. In DNA form, the CDR3 reads TGTGCCAGCAGCCTACAAACCGGGACAGCCCTCGGGAACACTGAAGCTTTCTTT.

This clonotype was seen a few times. V usage is TRBV6-5 and J usage is TRBJ1-1, with D perhaps TRBD1 (5 bases). Germline CDR1 is MNHEY and CDR2 is SVGAGI. This CDR3 contains 14 residues. V was pared by 5 bases and J by 1 base, with 11 bases between. CDR3 region: CASSKKTGNTEAFF. CDR3 nucleotide sequence: TGTGCCAGCAGTAAAAAAACAGGGAACACTGAAGCTTTCTTT.

This clonotype is a singleton in its sample. A much bigger clone sits one base away, suggesting this may be a read error. In nucleotides, the CDR3 is TGTGCCGCCAGTGATTTCCCGAGAGGCTATGGCTACACCTTC. Amino acid sequence: CAASDFPRGYGYTF. This rearrangement joins TRBV24-1 to TRBJ1-2; D gene ambiguous. CDR1 KGHDR and CDR2 SFDVKD come from the germline V gene. The CDR3 totals 14 residues.

The chain links TRBV7-6 to TRBJ2-7; either TRBD1 or TRBD2 may supply D (6 bases each). The CDR3 loop spans 15 amino acids. Per germline, CDR1 SGHVS and CDR2 FNYEAQ. V was shortened by 3 bases and J by 3 bases, with 15 bases between the two germline ends. The CDR3 DNA follows: TGTGCCAGCAGCTTGGAGGGGGGCCCTGTCTACGAGCAGTACTTC. Amino acid sequence: CASSLEGGPVYEQYF.

This chain connects TRBV7-9 to TRBJ2-7, with D possibly being TRBD1 (6 bases). Germline V gene lookup returns CDR1 SEHNR and CDR2 FQNEAQ (reference sequence). The V end lost 5 bases, the J end lost 3 bases, and 20 bases lay between the germline ends. The CDR3 loop spans 16 amino acids. The CDR3 protein is CASSVQYRDTLYEQYF. The CDR3 coding sequence is TGTGCCAGCAGCGTTCAATACCGGGACACGCTCTACGAGCAGTACTTC. The full variable domain, rest sourced from reference TRBV7-9 and TRBJ2-7, is DTGVSQNPRHKITKRGQNVTFRCDPISEHNRLYWYRQTLGQGPEFLTYFQNEAQLEKSRLLSDRFSAERPKGSFSTLEIQRTEQGDSAMYLCASSVQYRDTLYEQYFGPGTRLTVT.

The chain couples TRBV24-1 to TRBJ2-6, with D maybe TRBD2 (6 bases). Trimming removed 4 bases from V and 2 bases from J, with 20 bases in between. The CDR3 is 19 residues long. Germline values: CDR1 KGHDR, CDR2 SFDVKD. The CDR3 sequence is CATSDRTHTGDAGANVLTF. The CDR3 DNA reads TGTGCCACCAGTGACAGGACACACACGGGAGACGCTGGGGCCAACGTCCTGACTTTC.

The J gene is TRBJ1-4, the V gene TRBV19, with D perhaps matching TRBD1 (5 bases). The length of the CDR3 is 15 residues. Germline assignment: CDR1 LNHDA and CDR2 SQIVND (reference sequence). The ends were cut back, 3 bases at V and 7 bases at J, with 15 bases in the middle. The CDR3 spells CASSIGLQAGEKLFF. CDR3 in DNA: TGTGCCAGTAGTATTGGGTTACAGGCCGGTGAAAAACTGTTTTTT.

This clonotype was recorded many times. This sequence joins TRBV10-3 and TRBJ2-7; 8 nucleotides align to TRBD2. Germline-derived CDR1 and CDR2 are ENHRY and SYGVKD. V lost 2 bases to trimming and J lost 4 bases; unmatched junction nucleotides: 7. The CDR3 has 15 residues. The CDR3 region has the DNA TGTGCCATCAGTGAGGGAGCGGGAGTAGGGTACGAGCAGTACTTC. Amino acid sequence: CAISEGAGVGYEQYF.